One and the same sample provided the 25 T cell receptor beta chains below, sequenced in a study of blood T cell repertoires in COVID-19. Using immunoSEQ multiplex PCR, the repertoire was profiled, and TCRdb retains in-frame clones only, with some absent. The sample consists of around 270,000 clones, 91% of them appearing once. Material for sequencing was peripheral blood. These receptors were collected from a person under 30 with COVID-19, enrolled during active disease.

The rearrangement uses TRBV10-3 and TRBJ2-2; 10 bases agree with TRBD2. The CDR3 is made up of 15 amino acids. V was pared by 6 bases and J by 6 bases, with 7 bases of the junction left unmatched. Germline V lookup: CDR1 ENHRY, CDR2 SYGVKD. The CDR3 region is CAISQTSGEAGELFF. In nucleotides, the CDR3 is TGTGCCATCAGCCAAACTAGCGGGGAAGCCGGGGAGCTGTTTTTT.

The chain has TRBV2 and TRBJ1-2, with D unclear. Looked up from germline, CDR1 is SNHLY and CDR2 is FYNNEI. This CDR3 has 13 amino acids. The V gene lost 3 bases and the J gene lost 8 bases, with 13 bases spanning the gap. The CDR3 DNA reads TGTGCCAGCAGTGATAATTTTTCGGGAGGCTACACCTTC. It is translated as CASSDNFSGGYTF.

The V and J genes are TRBV5-5 and TRBJ2-1; a weak D match, TRBD1 (7 bases). Germline assignment: CDR1 SGHKS and CDR2 YYEKEE (reference sequence). Trimming removed 4 bases at V and 3 bases at J, with 14 bases between. This CDR3 spans 15 amino acids. The CDR3 DNA is TGTGCCAGCAGCGCGGAGGGACAGAACTACAATGAGCAGTTCTTC. Its protein is CASSAEGQNYNEQFF.

The chain employs TRBV3-1 (or the pseudogene TRBV3-2) and TRBJ1-6, with 7 bases matching TRBD1. J lost 9 bases, V lost 1 base, and 6 bases had no gene match. Per germline, CDR1 LGHDT and CDR2 YNNKEL (reference sequence). The CDR3 covers 15 residues. The CDR3, as DNA: TGTGCCAGCAGCCAAGGAGACAGGGCCGGTTCACCCCTCCACTTT. Protein sequence: CASSQGDRAGSPLHF.

A single count supports this clone. J is TRBJ1-6 and V is TRBV5-6; possible D gene TRBD1, 5 bases. This CDR3 spans 17 amino acids. V lost 4 bases to trimming and J lost 0 bases, with 14 bases between them. Germline-derived CDR1 and CDR2 are SGHDT and YYEEEE. The DNA of the CDR3 is TGTGCCAGCAGCCTGGGGACTGCGAGCTCCTATAATTCACCCCTCCACTTT. Amino acids: CASSLGTASSYNSPLHF.

The chain uses TRBV4-1 and TRBJ2-5; tentative D call: TRBD2 (5 bases). CDR1 and CDR2 (germline): MGHRA, YSYEKL. The V end lost 4 bases, the J end lost 5 bases, and 17 bases lay between the germline ends. The CDR3 contains 15 residues. DNA for the CDR3: TGCGCCAGCAGCCCCTCCCTTCTTTCGGGGGAGACCCAGTACTTC. It translates to CASSPSLLSGETQYF.

The chain recombines TRBV7-2 with TRBJ2-7; 7 nucleotides match TRBD2. The CDR3 sequence is 13 residues long. J lost 10 bases, V lost 2 bases, and 8 bases had no gene match. CDR1 is SGHTA, CDR2 FQGNSA, per germline. CDR3 region: CASSLLGGSEQYF. The CDR3 nucleotides read TGTGCCAGCAGCTTATTGGGCGGGAGTGAACAGTACTTC.

The chain employs TRBV3-1 (or the pseudogene TRBV3-2) and TRBJ2-7; 8 nucleotides line up with TRBD2. CDR3 length: 14 residues. Losses at the gene ends were 4 bases for V and 9 bases for J; bases not matched to a gene: 11. CDR1 and CDR2 from the germline V gene are LGHDT and YNNKEL (reference sequence). In DNA form, the CDR3 reads TGTGCCAGCAGCCTCAGCGGGAGTTCCCGGGTGCAGTACTTC. Translated: CASSLSGSSRVQYF.

The V gene is TRBV7-9, the J gene TRBJ2-1; 14 positions match TRBD2. The CDR3 covers 14 residues. The V gene's germline CDR1 is SEHNR and CDR2 FQNEAQ (reference sequence). Losses at the gene ends were 7 bases for V and 6 bases for J; bases not matched to a gene: 2. In DNA, the CDR3 is TGTGCCAGCATGGGGACTAGCGGGAGCAATGAGCAGTTCTTC. Translation: CASMGTSGSNEQFF. Complete variable domain (other parts from reference TRBV7-9 and TRBJ2-1): DTGVSQNPRHKITKRGQNVTFRCDPISEHNRLYWYRQTLGQGPEFLTYFQNEAQLEKSRLLSDRFSAERPKGSFSTLEIQRTEQGDSAMYLCASMGTSGSNEQFFGPGTRLTVL.

The chain has TRBV7-6 and TRBJ1-2; no clear D gene. The CDR3 contains 13 residues. Deletions cut 1 base from V and 7 bases from J, with 10 bases between. Germline CDR1 is SGHVS and CDR2 is FNYEAQ. CDR3 residues: CASSLEQLSGYTF. CDR3 nucleotide sequence: TGTGCCAGCAGCTTAGAACAGTTGTCTGGCTACACCTTC.

The chain employs TRBV7-9 and TRBJ2-3; TRBD1 matches at 11 bases. The germline V gene encodes CDR1 SEHNR and CDR2 FQNEAQ (reference sequence). V was pared by 5 bases and J by 5 bases, with 9 bases of the junction left unmatched. This CDR3 is 16 amino acids long. The CDR3, as DNA: TGTGCCAGCAGCGGAAAGGGACAGGGGGAAATAGATACGCAGTATTTT. Protein product: CASSGKGQGEIDTQYF.

The chain has TRBV5-1 and TRBJ2-7; D is possibly TRBD2 (5 bases). From germline, CDR1 is SGHRS and CDR2 YFSETQ. Trimming stripped 7 bases from V and 6 bases from J, with 17 bases between. The CDR3 is 13 residues long. CDR3 DNA: TGCGCCAGCGAGGACGGCGTACGGGGCGAGCAGTACTTC. It translates to CASEDGVRGEQYF. The complete variable domain, with remaining parts taken from reference TRBV5-1 and TRBJ2-7, reads KAGVTQTPRYLIKTRGQQVTLSCSPISGHRSVSWYQQTPGQGLQFLFEYFSETQRNKGNFPGRFSGRQFSNSRSEMNVSTLELGDSALYLCASEDGVRGEQYFGPGTRLTVT.

The rearrangement links TRBV19 to TRBJ2-1; perhaps TRBD2 as D (6 bases). Germline loops: CDR1 LNHDA, CDR2 SQIVND (reference sequence). CDR3 length: 14 residues. Trimming left V 5 bases short and J 3 bases short, with 11 bases between. In DNA form, the CDR3 reads TGTGCCAGTAGTTTGGGACTGGTCTACAATGAGCAGTTCTTC. Translation gives CASSLGLVYNEQFF.

The V call is TRBV15, the J call TRBJ2-1, with a possible D match to TRBD1 (5 bases). CDR3 length: 15 amino acids. Looked up from germline, CDR1 is LNHNV and CDR2 is YYDKDF (reference sequence). Trimming left V 0 bases short and J 2 bases short, with 8 bases between. The CDR3 region is CATSRDLDTYNEQFF. CDR3 DNA: TGTGCCACCAGCAGAGATCTGGACACCTACAATGAGCAGTTCTTC.

This clone was seen once. The V gene is TRBV28, the J gene TRBJ1-2, with 8 bases matching TRBD1. The V and J ends lost 7 bases and 4 bases, in that order; junction bases with no gene match: 11. CDR3 length: 15 amino acids. Per germline, CDR1 MDHEN and CDR2 SYDVKM. In DNA, the CDR3 is TGTGCCAGCACCTTCTCGGACAGGGATGGCTATGGCTACACCTTC. This codes for CASTFSDRDGYGYTF.

V gene TRBV11-2 combines with J gene TRBJ1-4; D remains ambiguous. CDR3 length: 15 residues. CDR1 and CDR2 (germline): SGHAT, FQNNGV. With 1 base removed from V and 11 bases from J, the gap between germline ends came to 17 bases. CDR3 sequence: CASSLGGPPMGKLFF. In DNA, the CDR3 is TGTGCCAGCAGCTTAGGCGGGCCGCCTATGGGTAAACTGTTTTTT.

Worth noting for this clone: The sample carries other DNA sequences with the same CDR3. The CDR3 bases are TGTGCCAGCGCCGGGACAAATGGGTGTGCTTTCTTT. Protein: CASAGTNGCAFF. This chain joins TRBV7-9 and TRBJ1-1; TRBD1 might be the D (6 bases). Germline CDR1 SEHNR, CDR2 FQNEAQ (reference sequence). V was cut by 8 bases and J by 11 bases, with 18 bases left in between. The CDR3 runs 12 residues.

This clone was picked up a small number of times. The chain recombines TRBV6-1 with TRBJ2-3; TRBD2 matches 8 bases. CDR1 and CDR2 (germline): MNHNS, SASEGT. CDR3 size: 15 residues. After removal of 3 bases from V and 2 bases from J, the junction contained 4 bases not matched to a gene. CDR3 DNA: TGTGCCAGCAGTGATACAGCGGGGGCCACAGATACGCAGTATTTT. Amino acid sequence: CASSDTAGATDTQYF.

A few counts support this clone. The chain has TRBV27 and TRBJ1-1, with no clear D. CDR1 is MNHEY and CDR2 is SMNVEV in the germline V gene (reference sequence). V was clipped by 4 bases and J by 1 base, with 16 bases between them. This CDR3 has 16 amino acids. Written as DNA, the CDR3 is TGTGCCAGCAGTTCGGCGGGCCCGCTGGCGAACACTGAAGCTTTCTTT. Its protein product is CASSSAGPLANTEAFF.

This clone appeared a single time. The V and J genes are TRBV27 and TRBJ1-4; 7 positions agree with TRBD1. The CDR3 extends over 17 amino acids. The germline CDR1 and CDR2 sequences are MNHEY and SMNVEV (reference sequence). The V and J ends lost 5 bases and 6 bases, in that order; junction bases with no gene match: 15. Here the CDR3 reads CASSPIYGDSSYEKLFF. For the CDR3, the DNA is TGTGCCAGCAGTCCTATATACGGGGACAGCAGTTATGAAAAACTGTTTTTT.

This sequence joins TRBV4-1 and TRBJ1-2; the D is unclear. This CDR3 contains 14 residues. V lost 1 base, J lost 5 bases, and 11 bases lay in between. Per germline, CDR1 MGHRA and CDR2 YSYEKL. The CDR3 coding sequence is TGCGCCAGCAGCCAAGGGTTACAGATTTATGGCTACACCTTC. Amino acid sequence: CASSQGLQIYGYTF.

V and J are TRBV6-5 and TRBJ2-5; D is possibly TRBD1 (5 bases). The CDR3 sequence is 12 residues long. Germline assignment: CDR1 MNHEY and CDR2 SVGAGI. The germline V and J ends were trimmed by 10 bases and 5 bases, with 14 bases remaining between them. The DNA of the CDR3 is TGTGCCACCTCTGGACCAGGGGAGACCCAGTACTTC. It specifies CATSGPGETQYF.

The chain carries TRBV5-1 and TRBJ1-1; D gene uncertain. Trimming removed 4 bases at V and 1 base at J, with 11 bases between. This CDR3 has 14 residues. CDR1 and CDR2 (germline): SGHRS, YFSETQ. DNA of the CDR3: TGCGCCAGCAGCCCCCAACCGGGGAACACTGAAGCTTTCTTT. It specifies CASSPQPGNTEAFF.

The table lists this clone with a few counts. Relative to the germline gene, one junction end is altered; a read error may explain this. The chain joins TRBV5-1 to TRBJ2-2; 7 bases match TRBD1. Per the germline V gene, CDR1 is SGHRS and CDR2 is YFSETQ. There are 12 residues in the CDR3. CDR3 region: CASSSGEGALFF. DNA for the CDR3: TGCGCCAGCAGTTCGGGTGAGGGGGCGCTGTTTTTT. Together with reference TRBV5-1 and TRBJ2-2, the CDR3 gives the full variable domain: KAGVTQTPRYLIKTRGQQVTLSCSPISGHRSVSWYQQTPGQGLQFLFEYFSETQRNKGNFPGRFSGRQFSNSRSEMNVSTLELGDSALYLCASSSGEGALFFGEGSRLTVL.

The V gene is TRBV5-1, the J gene TRBJ2-7, with D tentatively TRBD2 (5 bases). Deletions cut 4 bases from V and 4 bases from J, with 6 bases between. Germline lookup yields CDR1 SGHRS and CDR2 YFSETQ. The length of the CDR3 is 11 residues. Here the CDR3 DNA reads TGCGCCAGCAGCCGGGAATACGAGCAGTACTTC. Translation: CASSREYEQYF.